One and the same sample provided the 30 T cell receptor beta chains below, sequenced in a study of cytomegalovirus exposure and HLA in healthy donors. Clones were sequenced by immunoSEQ multiplex PCR, and TCRdb holds only the in-frame ones, with some missing. The sample yields approximately 65,000 clones, almost 95% seen once. The sample consisted of PBMCs. Receptors originate from a man aged 18 to 29 in good health and CMV-seropositive.

This clone occurred once. This sequence joins TRBV7-8 and TRBJ2-3, with 7 bases fitting TRBD1. This CDR3 comprises 15 residues. CDR1 SGHVS and CDR2 FQNEAQ come from the germline V gene. The junction had 6 bases not matched to a gene; V was cut back by 6 bases and J by 0 bases. The CDR3: CASRPTGISTDTQYF. The CDR3 DNA reads as TGTGCCAGCAGGCCGACAGGGATTAGCACAGATACGCAGTATTTT.

This sequence joins TRBV5-4 and TRBJ2-5; a weak D match, TRBD1 (7 bases). V lost 0 bases and J lost 7, with 16 bases in between. The CDR3 is 15 residues long. The germline CDR1 and CDR2 sequences are SGHNT and YYREEE (reference sequence). The CDR3 region has the DNA TGTGCCAGCAGCTTGGCTGGGCAGGGGGGAGGGACCCAGTACTTC. Translated, it gives CASSLAGQGGGTQYF.

The chain carries TRBV14 and TRBJ2-2; D is uncertain. The V and J ends lost 3 bases and 0 bases respectively, with 14 bases between them. The CDR3 length is 17 residues. CDR1 and CDR2 (germline): SGHDN, FVKESK. The CDR3 nucleotides read TGTGCCAGCAGCCAGTATACAGTAAATGCGAACACCGGGGAGCTGTTTTTT. It specifies CASSQYTVNANTGELFF.

This clone occurred a few times. The chain combines TRBV6-4 with TRBJ2-3, with TRBD2 matching over 8 bases. CDR1 is MRHNA and CDR2 is SNTAGT in the germline V gene. V was pared by 5 bases and J by 0 bases, with 1 base of the junction left unmatched. This CDR3 is 14 amino acids long. CDR3 in DNA: TGTGCCAGCAGTTTAGCGGGGAGCACAGATACGCAGTATTTT. Protein sequence: CASSLAGSTDTQYF.

V and J are TRBV5-4 and TRBJ2-2; 7 nucleotides line up with TRBD1. J gave up 9 bases and V 3 bases, and 11 bases lay outside the gene matches. Germline CDR1 reads SGHNT; CDR2 reads YYREEE (reference sequence). The CDR3 extends over 15 amino acids. The CDR3 protein is CASSSRGQETRELFF. CDR3 nucleotides: TGTGCCAGCAGCTCCCGCGGACAGGAGACCAGGGAGCTGTTTTTT.

A note on this clone: An end of the junction differs from the germline gene, which may be a read error. Other DNA sequences in this sample translate to the same CDR3. The V gene is TRBV30, the J gene TRBJ2-7, with D possibly being TRBD1 (6 bases). CDR1 and CDR2 from the germline V gene are GTSNPN and SVGIG (reference sequence). This CDR3 contains 12 residues. Here the CDR3 DNA reads TGTGCCGGACGGGACAACTCCTATGAGCAGTACTTC. Translation gives CAGRDNSYEQYF.

The chain uses TRBV5-1 and TRBJ2-7, with D perhaps TRBD1 (5 bases). Germline CDR1 reads SGHRS; CDR2 reads YFSETQ. Between the trimmed V and J ends, which lost 0 bases and 3 bases, there was a span of 13 bases. CDR3 length: 15 amino acids. The CDR3: CASSLDWAQVYEQYF. The DNA for the CDR3 is TGCGCCAGCAGCTTGGACTGGGCACAGGTCTACGAGCAGTACTTC.

The chain employs TRBV28 and TRBJ2-1; TRBD2 might be the D (6 bases). Looked up from germline, CDR1 is MDHEN and CDR2 is SYDVKM. The CDR3 runs to 14 residues. V gave up 3 bases and J gave up 10 bases, with 16 bases separating them. CDR3 nucleotide sequence: TGTGCCAGCAGTTTGGGGGGTGGGGCAATCGAGCAGTTCTTC. It yields the protein CASSLGGGAIEQFF. The variable domain in full, completed from reference TRBV28 and TRBJ2-1, reads DVKVTQSSRYLVKRTGEKVFLECVQDMDHENMFWYRQDPGLGLRLIYFSYDVKMKEKGDIPEGYSVSREKKERFSLILESASTNQTSMYLCASSLGGGAIEQFFGPGTRLTVL.

The CDR3 is CASSPGNSAGTDTQYF. DNA of the CDR3: TGCGCCAGCAGCCCCGGGAATAGCGCCGGCACAGATACGCAGTATTTT. This chain links TRBV5-1 with TRBJ2-3, with D perhaps matching TRBD2 (5 bases). The V and J ends lost 4 bases and 1 base respectively, with 16 bases between them. The CDR3 consists of 16 residues. The germline CDR1 and CDR2 sequences are SGHRS and YFSETQ.

The chain is built from TRBV6-1 and TRBJ1-2; D is possibly TRBD1 (6 bases). CDR1 and CDR2 (germline): MNHNS, SASEGT. This CDR3 contains 12 residues. Trimming took 2 bases from V and 9 from J, leaving 10 bases between them. The CDR3, as DNA: TGTGCCAGCAGTGAACTAGGACAGAGCTACACCTTC. Amino acids: CASSELGQSYTF.

The chain has TRBV29-1 and TRBJ1-3; unclear D gene. This CDR3 region has 13 residues. Germline V gives CDR1 SQVTM, CDR2 ANQGSEA. Trimming pared 4 bases from V and 0 bases from J, leaving 7 bases between. CDR3 amino acids: CSVASLSGNTIYF. CDR3 DNA sequence: TGCAGCGTTGCGTCCCTCTCTGGAAACACCATATATTTT.

This clone was recorded only once. The V and J genes are TRBV7-9 and TRBJ2-3; perhaps TRBD2 as D (6 bases). With 2 bases removed from V and 5 bases from J, the gap between germline ends came to 17 bases. The CDR3 runs to 16 residues. From germline, CDR1 is SEHNR and CDR2 FQNEAQ (reference sequence). CDR3 sequence reads: CASSLTSGTLEDTQYF. The DNA for the CDR3 is TGTGCCAGCAGCTTAACGTCCGGGACTCTGGAAGATACGCAGTATTTT.

This rearrangement joins TRBV7-3 to TRBJ1-3; no clear D. Deletions cut 2 bases from V and 4 bases from J, with 6 bases between. Germline V gene sequence: CDR1 SGHTA, CDR2 FQGTGA. The CDR3 runs 13 residues. Here the CDR3 reads CASSLDSGNTIYF. CDR3 DNA: TGTGCCAGCAGCTTAGACTCCGGAAACACCATATATTTT.

The chain is built from TRBV2 and TRBJ2-1; 10 bases are a match to TRBD2. Germline V gene lookup returns CDR1 SNHLY and CDR2 FYNNEI. With 6 bases clipped from V and 9 bases from J, the junction kept 8 bases outside the gene matches. CDR3 size: 14 residues. DNA of the CDR3: TGTGCCAGCAGACCTCTAGCGGGAGTCGGTGAGCAGTTCTTC. It is translated as CASRPLAGVGEQFF.

The chain is built from TRBV7-9 and TRBJ1-1; D possibly corresponds to TRBD1 (6 bases). The CDR3 has 17 amino acids. Germline CDR1 and CDR2: SEHNR and FQNEAQ (reference sequence). The V and J ends lost 5 bases and 3 bases respectively, with 22 bases between them. For the CDR3, the DNA is TGTGCCAGCAGCGGATCAGACAGGCTGGGAAGGGACACTGAAGCTTTCTTT. Amino acids: CASSGSDRLGRDTEAFF.

V usage is TRBV5-6 and J usage is TRBJ1-1; the D gene is possibly TRBD1 (6 bases). The CDR3 covers 15 residues. The germline gives CDR1 SGHDT, CDR2 YYEEEE. Trimming removed 5 bases from V and 1 base from J, with 15 bases in between. CDR3 in amino acids: CASRLRGGGNTEAFF. CDR3 DNA sequence: TGTGCCAGCAGGTTGAGGGGGGGCGGGAACACTGAAGCTTTCTTT.

CDR3 nucleotides: TGCGCCAGCAGCACGACTAATAGACTGACCTACAATGAGCAGTTCTTC. This sequence encodes CASSTTNRLTYNEQFF. The chain carries TRBV5-1 and TRBJ2-1; tentative D call: TRBD2 (5 bases). The CDR3 has 16 residues. Germline CDR1 SGHRS, CDR2 YFSETQ. Trimming removed 4 bases from V and 2 bases from J, with 16 bases in between.

The chain combines TRBV20-1 with TRBJ2-7; 7 bases line up with TRBD1. Germline assignment: CDR1 DFQATT and CDR2 SNEGSKA (reference sequence). With V trimmed by 5 bases and J by 12 bases, 7 bases remained unmatched. The CDR3 covers 10 residues. The CDR3 bases are TGCAGTGCTTCCCCAGGGGGACCGTACTTC. Its translation: CSASPGGPYF.

J is TRBJ2-1 and V is TRBV5-1, with a possible D match to TRBD1 (6 bases). The CDR3 is made up of 18 amino acids. Per the germline V gene, CDR1 is SGHRS and CDR2 is YFSETQ. With 1 base removed from V and 7 bases from J, the gap between germline ends came to 24 bases. The CDR3 region has the DNA TGCGCCAGCAGCTTGTGGGGAGCATCGGGACAAAGCATGAATGAGCAGTTCTTC. This gives the protein CASSLWGASGQSMNEQFF.

The chain links TRBV9 to TRBJ1-5; 7 positions match TRBD1. With 4 bases clipped from V and 3 bases from J, the junction kept 7 bases outside the gene matches. CDR3 length: 15 residues. Germline V gene sequence: CDR1 SGDLS, CDR2 YYNGEE. This CDR3 is CASSTRTGANQPQHF. Here the CDR3 DNA reads TGTGCCAGCAGCACGAGAACAGGGGCCAATCAGCCCCAGCATTTT.

The chain employs TRBV28 and TRBJ2-3; a weak D match, TRBD1 (6 bases). V lost 3 bases to trimming and J lost 5 bases, with 15 bases between them. Germline lookup yields CDR1 MDHEN and CDR2 SYDVKM. The CDR3 runs to 15 residues. The CDR3 loop reads CASSFVQGNEDTQYF. The CDR3 nucleotides read TGTGCCAGCAGTTTTGTACAGGGCAACGAAGATACGCAGTATTTT.

V usage is TRBV28 and J usage is TRBJ1-2; D remains ambiguous. The CDR3 totals 14 residues. CDR1 is MDHEN and CDR2 is SYDVKM in the germline V gene. V gave up 6 bases and J gave up 5 bases, with 16 bases separating them. CDR3 sequence: CASRLRGGAYGYTF. The CDR3 DNA follows: TGTGCCAGCAGGCTCAGAGGAGGCGCTTATGGCTACACCTTC.

J is TRBJ2-7 and V is TRBV19; 10 bases are a match to TRBD1. J gave up 4 bases and V 8 bases, and 8 bases lay outside the gene matches. Germline CDR1 is LNHDA and CDR2 is SQIVND (reference sequence). CDR3 length: 14 amino acids. CDR3 region: CASGFPGQGYEQYF. As DNA, the CDR3 is TGTGCCAGTGGATTTCCGGGACAGGGGTACGAGCAGTACTTC.

The rearrangement uses TRBV11-2 and TRBJ2-2, with 9 bases lining up with TRBD2. The CDR3 covers 17 residues. J lost 1 base, V lost 1 base, and 4 bases had no gene match. Per the germline V gene, CDR1 is SGHAT and CDR2 is FQNNGV. The CDR3 protein is CASSLVGREGNTGELFF. CDR3 sequence (DNA): TGTGCCAGCAGCTTAGTAGGGCGGGAGGGGAACACCGGGGAGCTGTTTTTT.

The V gene is TRBV7-2, the J gene TRBJ1-1; TRBD1 is a possible D gene (6 bases). Germline CDR1 is SGHTA and CDR2 is FQGNSA. The CDR3 runs 15 residues. Trimming shortened V by 5 bases and J by 5 bases, and 18 bases separated the two germline ends. The CDR3 DNA follows: TGTGCCAGCAGCCCAAATAGGGGGGGCTGGACTGAAGCTTTCTTT. Translating it yields CASSPNRGGWTEAFF.

The chain is built from TRBV30 and TRBJ2-3, with 11 nucleotides matching TRBD2. This CDR3 comprises 15 residues. Germline-derived CDR1 and CDR2 are GTSNPN and SVGIG (reference sequence). Trimming cost V 5 bases and J 7 bases; bases outside gene matches: 11. As DNA, the CDR3 is TGTGCCTGGGTCTCTAGCGGGAGGCCGACTCATACGCAGTATTTT. Protein product: CAWVSSGRPTHTQYF.

The chain has TRBV5-6 and TRBJ2-7; D uncertain. Trimming cost V 4 bases and J 4 bases, with 24 bases left between them. The CDR3 has 17 residues. Germline-derived CDR1 and CDR2 are SGHDT and YYEEEE. The CDR3 loop is CASSPPRLADSGYEQYF. The CDR3 DNA reads TGTGCCAGCAGCCCCCCCCGGTTAGCCGATTCCGGATACGAGCAGTACTTC.

The chain recombines TRBV5-6 with TRBJ2-7; TRBD1 aligns across 9 bases. This CDR3 spans 14 amino acids. Germline V gene sequence: CDR1 SGHDT, CDR2 YYEEEE. V was clipped by 2 bases and J by 2 bases; unmatched bases: 2. CDR3 residues: CASSFRDRAYEQYF. The CDR3 DNA reads as TGTGCCAGCAGCTTCCGGGACAGGGCCTACGAGCAGTACTTC.

This rearrangement joins TRBV25-1 to TRBJ2-1; 7 positions agree with TRBD2. The V gene's germline CDR1 is MGHDK and CDR2 SYGVNS. The junction had 13 bases not matched to a gene; V was cut back by 4 bases and J by 4 bases. The CDR3 covers 17 residues. This CDR3 is CASSAGSGRALYNEQFF. The CDR3 nucleotides read TGTGCCAGCAGTGCCGGGTCGGGGAGGGCCTTATACAATGAGCAGTTCTTC.

The chain employs TRBV18 and TRBJ2-2, with TRBD1 identical over 8 bases. Trimming removed 8 bases from V and 3 bases from J; junction bases left unmatched: 5. The V gene's germline CDR1 is KGHSH and CDR2 LQKENI. This CDR3 is built from 14 residues. The CDR3 sequence is CASLTDRDTGELFF. The DNA for the CDR3 is TGTGCCAGCCTTACGGACAGGGACACCGGGGAGCTGTTTTTT.